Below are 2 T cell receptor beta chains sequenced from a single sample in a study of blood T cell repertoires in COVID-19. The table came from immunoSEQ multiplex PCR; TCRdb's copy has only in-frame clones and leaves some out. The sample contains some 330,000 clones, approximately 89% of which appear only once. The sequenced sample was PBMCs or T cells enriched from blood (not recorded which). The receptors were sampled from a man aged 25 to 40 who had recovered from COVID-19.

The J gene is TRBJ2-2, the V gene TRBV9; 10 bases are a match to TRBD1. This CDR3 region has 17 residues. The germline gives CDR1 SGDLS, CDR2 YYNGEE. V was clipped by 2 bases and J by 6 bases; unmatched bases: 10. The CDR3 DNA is TGTGCCAGCAGCGTTGGGAGGGACAGGGGACAATCCGGGGAGCTGTTTTTT. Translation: CASSVGRDRGQSGELFF. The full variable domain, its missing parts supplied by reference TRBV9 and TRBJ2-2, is DSGVTQTPKHLITATGQRVTLRCSPRSGDLSVYWYQQSLDQGLQFLIQYYNGEERAKGNILERFSAQQFPDLHSELNLSSLELGDSALYFCASSVGRDRGQSGELFFGEGSRLTVL.

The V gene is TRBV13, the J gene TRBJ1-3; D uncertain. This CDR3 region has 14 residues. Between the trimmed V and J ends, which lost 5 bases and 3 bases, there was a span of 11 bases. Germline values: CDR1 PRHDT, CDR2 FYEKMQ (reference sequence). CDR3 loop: CASSPGDDGNTIYF. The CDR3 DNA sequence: TGTGCCAGCAGCCCCGGGGATGATGGAAACACCATATATTTT.